This T cell receptor beta chain was observed in a study of T cell responses to AZD1222 COVID-19 vaccine (dated by TCRdb to the early 2020s). Looking at the study overall: AZD1222 recipients whose second dose came at about 4 weeks and those whose second dose came at about 12 weeks were combined into one group, since spike-specific TCR depth and breadth did not differ between the two schedules. Enrollment into the trials was organized by age into subgroups of 18-55, 56-69 and 70-plus years, and those subgroups contained around 150, 28 and 57 TCR-sequenced participants, respectively. TCR sequencing was performed for 233 trial participants, of whom around 200 were given two doses of AZD1222 and approximately 25 were given two doses of MenACWY control vaccine.

The CDR3 contains 14 residues, cysteine and phenylalanine counted. Only the CDR3 region is kept as DNA, spanning 42 bases read in frame from base 1. CDR1 and CDR2, per the germline V gene, are MNHEY and SVGAGI. The germline ends are 13 bases apart after V is trimmed by 6 bases and J by 4 bases. The time point tag for this specimen amounts to: baseline before first vaccination. Vaccinee samples were obtained from the UK trials COV001 and COV002, which included a single-blind randomized controlled phase 2/3 trial of AZD1222 (ChAdOx1 nCoV-19) in healthy adults. Trial participant PBMC samples were collected at day 0 and day 28 after the second dose for TCRbeta chain sequencing. The CDR3 regions of human TCRbeta chains were analyzed by immunosequencing. From the authors' description of their analysis: Repertoire TCRs were matched against a reference library of SARS-CoV-2-specific TCRs generated with the MIRA antigen-specificity platform. Breadth was defined as the fraction of unique TCRs that were SARS-CoV-2-associated. Depth was defined as the fraction of total T cells that were SARS-CoV-2-associated. Using the MIRA data, each spike-specific TCR was mapped to the spike region that the TCR reacts to and placed in a CD4 or CD8 class. Log10-transformed breadth and depth values were compared by one-way ANOVA with Sidak's multiple comparisons tests. This is the immuneACCESS table as TCRdb keeps it, with only in-frame sequences that have V and J called. A part of the clones is gone; compared with another copy, unresolved V genes explain less than half, and the rest is unexplained. That table is the source of V, J and clone size, and D and trimming were worked out from the DNA. The sample table contains roughly 80,000 clones; only one count was recorded for just under 90% of them. In total, the top ten clones hold approximately 5.7% of the sample.

General conclusions and limits of the study: Because no day 14 peak-response samples were available, the repertoires could be characterized only after the peak T cell response. Participants were mostly white British and included more females than males, and it was suggested by the authors that clonal diversity may have been underestimated. In the small 56-69-year group, the increase in depth fell short of significance, most likely because of low power. CD4 TCRs associated with the vaccine covered the entire spike protein, and the dominant responses were in regions 160-218 and 743-854. Reportedly, almost half of the unique spike-specific TCRs recognized epitopes lying outside the regions that are mutated in the B.1.351 and B.1.1.7 variants. After two AZD1222 doses, spike-specific TCR breadth and depth were significantly higher than at day 0 and than in MenACWY recipients. Conclusions about previously exposed vaccinees are limited because only 6 or 7 AZD1222 recipients were SARS-CoV-2 seropositive at baseline.

Note on this clone: Its antigen is currently not known. Per-nucleotide qualities are absent, and no much larger clonotype sits a single base away.

The receptor was derived from an adult in good health. This chain is built from TRBV6-5 and TRBJ1-5, and possibly TRBD1, on 6 matching bases. This specimen consisted of peripheral blood, obtained on day 0 of AZD1222 vaccination. DNA sequence: TGTGCCAGCAGACCGACAGGAAGAAATCAGCCCCAGCATTTT. It translates to CASRPTGRNQPQHF.